These 25 T cell receptor beta chains were sequenced from one sample in a study of OX40 agonist ivuxolimab in advanced cancers. Clones were read by immunoSEQ multiplex PCR, and TCRdb kept only the in-frame ones, dropping some. The table includes tens of thousands of clones, almost 80% detected once. The sample was CD4+ or CD8+ T cells sorted from blood, taken in a trial of the OX40 agonist ivuxolimab. All receptors come from an adult with an advanced solid tumor such as melanoma, head and neck, liver or kidney cancer.

V usage is TRBV4-2 and J usage is TRBJ2-3; D possibly corresponds to TRBD1 (5 bases). The V end lost 1 base, the J end lost 0 bases, and 11 bases lay between the germline ends. CDR1 is LGHNA, CDR2 YNFKEQ, per germline. CDR3 length equals 16 residues. The chain's CDR3 is CASSQGVQVSTDTQYF. The DNA of the CDR3 is TGTGCCAGCAGCCAAGGAGTACAGGTTAGCACAGATACGCAGTATTTT.

The chain couples TRBV9 to TRBJ2-3; weak D call: TRBD1 (5 bases). CDR1 is SGDLS and CDR2 is YYNGEE in the germline V gene. The CDR3 spans 15 residues. With 0 bases removed from V and 3 bases from J, the gap between germline ends came to 11 bases. The CDR3 DNA follows: TGTGCCAGCAGCGTAGAAGGGGTTAGGACAGATACGCAGTATTTT. Residues: CASSVEGVRTDTQYF.

The chain has TRBV11-2 and TRBJ1-1; TRBD1 agrees at 7 bases. This CDR3 has 15 residues. The germline V gene encodes CDR1 SGHAT and CDR2 FQNNGV. The trim removed 3 bases at V and 5 bases at J, leaving 9 bases unmatched. The CDR3 nucleotides read TGTGCCAGCAGCTTGACAGGGAGGCTGGGGACTGAAGCTTTCTTT. The encoded protein is CASSLTGRLGTEAFF.

The genes are TRBV9 and TRBJ2-7, with D uncertain. V was shortened by 2 bases and J by 3 bases, with 9 bases between the two germline ends. From germline, CDR1 is SGDLS and CDR2 YYNGEE. The CDR3 totals 13 residues. CDR3 protein: CASSVGGYYEQYF. The CDR3 nucleotides read TGTGCCAGCAGCGTTGGCGGATACTACGAGCAGTACTTC.

The chain recombines TRBV13 with TRBJ2-6; D may match TRBD1 or TRBD2 (5 bases each). The V end was cut by 11 bases, the J end by 1 base, with 18 bases between. Germline loops: CDR1 PRHDT, CDR2 FYEKMQ (reference sequence). The CDR3 extends over 16 amino acids. CDR3 loop: CAYRDRQISGANVLTF. For the CDR3, the DNA is TGTGCCTACCGGGACCGGCAGATTTCTGGGGCCAACGTCCTGACTTTC.

The chain has TRBV7-9 and TRBJ2-7; 11 positions agree with TRBD1. This CDR3 is built from 15 residues. Germline V lookup: CDR1 SEHNR, CDR2 FQNEAQ (reference sequence). Trimming at V came to 3 bases and at J to 3 bases, leaving 4 bases not matched to a gene. This CDR3 reads CASSFGQGAHYEQYF. CDR3 DNA sequence: TGTGCCAGCAGCTTTGGACAGGGGGCCCACTACGAGCAGTACTTC.

The chain employs TRBV7-2 and TRBJ1-5; D remains ambiguous. Between the trimmed V and J ends, which lost 0 bases and 3 bases, there was a span of 9 bases. The CDR3 has 15 amino acids. The germline V gene has CDR1 SGHTA and CDR2 FQGNSA. The CDR3 sequence: CASSLAASFNQPQHF. For the CDR3, the DNA is TGTGCCAGCAGCTTAGCCGCCAGTTTCAATCAGCCCCAGCATTTT.

This chain links TRBV15 with TRBJ1-5; D ambiguous. CDR1 is LNHNV, CDR2 YYDKDF, per germline (reference sequence). The CDR3 covers 14 residues. V gave up 6 bases and J gave up 6 bases, with 15 bases separating them. CDR3 coding DNA: TGTGCCACCAGTATGGGAGGGAGTGGTCAGCCCCAGCATTTT. Its protein product is CATSMGGSGQPQHF.

This sequence joins TRBV10-3 and TRBJ2-2; 10 bases line up with TRBD1. With 10 bases clipped from V and 7 bases from J, the junction kept 6 bases outside the gene matches. Germline CDR1 is ENHRY and CDR2 is SYGVKD. This CDR3 contains 13 residues. CDR3 bases: TGTGCCACCTTGGGACAGGGGATCGGGGAGCTGTTTTTT. It specifies CATLGQGIGELFF.

This chain links TRBV12-2 with TRBJ2-4; no check of the table's D call, TRBD2, against the DNA was made. TRBV12-2 is classified as a pseudogene. The CDR3 extends over 17 amino acids. This chain's CDR3 is CASPPVPQVPSQNIQYF. CDR3 bases: TGTGCAAGTCCCCCCGTCCCGCAGGTTCCTAGCCAAAACATTCAGTACTTC.

The genes are TRBV6-1 and TRBJ1-5, with D unclear. The V gene's germline CDR1 is MNHNS and CDR2 SASEGT. This CDR3 is built from 13 residues. The V end lost 4 bases, the J end lost 9 bases, and 13 bases lay between the germline ends. The CDR3 protein is CASSADPTWPQHF. The CDR3 bases are TGTGCCAGCAGTGCCGACCCTACATGGCCCCAGCATTTT.

The chain combines TRBV2 with TRBJ2-1; 9 nucleotides align to TRBD1. In germline, CDR1 is SNHLY, CDR2 FYNNEI. The V and J ends lost 2 bases and 3 bases, in that order; junction bases with no gene match: 5. CDR3 length: 16 amino acids. In nucleotides, the CDR3 is TGTGCCAGCAGTGAAAACAGGGGGCGCTACTACAATGAGCAGTTCTTC. It encodes CASSENRGRYYNEQFF.

This chain joins TRBV18 and TRBJ2-3; D may be TRBD2 (6 bases). V lost 1 base and J 0 bases, leaving 14 bases between the germline ends. The CDR3 contains 17 residues. Germline V gene data show CDR1 as KGHSH and CDR2 as LQKENI. The CDR3 here is CASSPRGETQSTDTQYF. In DNA, the CDR3 is TGTGCCAGCTCACCACGGGGGGAGACTCAAAGCACAGATACGCAGTATTTT. Using reference TRBV18 and TRBJ2-3 for the parts outside the CDR3, the full variable domain is NAGVMQNPRHLVRRRGQEARLRCSPMKGHSHVYWYRQLPEEGLKFMVYLQKENIIDESGMPKERFSAEFPKEGPSILRIQQVVRGDSAAYFCASSPRGETQSTDTQYFGPGTRLTVL.

The chain recombines TRBV19 with TRBJ2-1, with D perhaps TRBD1 (6 bases). The CDR3 length is 16 residues. Germline V gene data show CDR1 as LNHDA and CDR2 as SQIVND (reference sequence). V was clipped by 2 bases and J by 2 bases, with 13 bases between them. DNA of the CDR3: TGTGCCAGTAGTATAACCCCGACAGGTCCCTACAATGAGCAGTTCTTC. Translated: CASSITPTGPYNEQFF.

The V gene is TRBV27, the J gene TRBJ2-7, with TRBD1 as a possible D gene (6 bases). The CDR3 has 14 residues. Between the trimmed V and J ends, which lost 5 bases and 0 bases, there was a span of 11 bases. Germline V gene sequence: CDR1 MNHEY, CDR2 SMNVEV (reference sequence). Written as DNA, the CDR3 is TGTGCCAGCAGTCACCGGACAGACTCCTACGAGCAGTACTTC. Translating it yields CASSHRTDSYEQYF.

The chain recombines TRBV5-1 with TRBJ2-1, with 8 bases lining up with TRBD2. The CDR3 covers 15 residues. Germline CDR1 reads SGHRS; CDR2 reads YFSETQ. The junction had 7 bases not matched to a gene; V was cut back by 0 bases and J by 8 bases. The CDR3 DNA follows: TGCGCCAGCAGCTTGGGCGGGGGGCTGCCGGATGAGCAGTTCTTC. It translates to CASSLGGGLPDEQFF.

This chain connects TRBV5-6 to TRBJ2-5; D is tentatively TRBD1 or TRBD2 (5 bases each). V was pared by 3 bases and J by 5 bases, with 11 bases between. The CDR3 covers 13 residues. Germline CDR1 reads SGHDT; CDR2 reads YYEEEE. In DNA form, the CDR3 reads TGTGCCAGCAGCTACGGGGACCGTGAGACCCAGTACTTC. Its translation: CASSYGDRETQYF.

The chain links TRBV11-3 to TRBJ1-1; D is ambiguous. The germline V gene has CDR1 SGHNT and CDR2 YENEEA. The CDR3 is 13 residues long. Deletions cut 5 bases from V and 0 bases from J, with 7 bases between. DNA for the CDR3: TGTGCCAGCAGCGCCCCAATGAACACTGAAGCTTTCTTT. Encoded protein: CASSAPMNTEAFF.

This chain links TRBV27 with TRBJ2-7; unclear D gene. CDR3 size: 11 residues. V lost 4 bases and J lost 3, with 4 bases in between. Germline V gene sequence: CDR1 MNHEY, CDR2 SMNVEV (reference sequence). CDR3 loop: CASSSHYEQYF. CDR3 nucleotide sequence: TGTGCCAGCAGTTCGCACTACGAGCAGTACTTC.

By its share, this clone is medium-sized. The V call is TRBV5-4, the J call TRBJ1-6; D gene ambiguous. V gave up 0 bases and J gave up 0 bases, with 7 bases separating them. Germline V CDR1 and CDR2: SGHNT, YYREEE (reference sequence). This CDR3 is built from 16 residues. CDR3 amino acids: CASSLVLSSYNSPLHF. The CDR3 bases are TGTGCCAGCAGCTTGGTGTTAAGCTCCTATAATTCACCCCTCCACTTT.

The gene calls are TRBV6-5 and TRBJ1-2; maybe TRBD1 (6 bases). CDR1 and CDR2 (germline): MNHEY, SVGAGI. V lost 7 bases and J 5 bases, leaving 20 bases between the germline ends. This CDR3 is built from 15 residues. The CDR3 coding sequence is TGTGCCAGCACTCACAGAAGATGGGGGGCGTATGGCTACACCTTC. Encoded protein: CASTHRRWGAYGYTF.

The chain employs TRBV14 and TRBJ2-1; no reliable D call. V lost 3 bases and J lost 6, with 9 bases in between. The CDR3 sequence is 13 residues long. Looked up from germline, CDR1 is SGHDN and CDR2 is FVKESK. The CDR3 sequence: CASSQTAPNEQFF. In DNA, the CDR3 is TGTGCCAGCAGCCAGACCGCGCCCAATGAGCAGTTCTTC.

This chain uses TRBV6-5 with TRBJ2-1; 9 nucleotides align to TRBD2. The ends lost 4 bases at V and 12 bases at J; junction bases unmatched: 13. The CDR3 is made up of 15 amino acids. Germline loops: CDR1 MNHEY, CDR2 SVGAGI. The CDR3 protein is CASSSPGLAGGGQFF. The CDR3 region has the DNA TGTGCCAGCAGTTCCCCGGGACTAGCCGGGGGGGGGCAGTTCTTC.

The CDR3 protein is CASSLDGAEAFF. The CDR3 region has the DNA TGTGCCAGCAGCTTGGACGGGGCAGAAGCTTTCTTT. The chain couples TRBV5-4 to TRBJ1-1; weak D call: TRBD1 (5 bases). From germline, CDR1 is SGHNT and CDR2 YYREEE (reference sequence). Trimming removed 0 bases from V and 8 bases from J, with 8 bases in between. The length of the CDR3 is 12 residues.

The V gene is TRBV27, the J gene TRBJ1-1; no firm D call. V was clipped by 7 bases and J by 0 bases, with 15 bases between them. The CDR3 totals 15 residues. CDR1 is MNHEY, CDR2 SMNVEV, per germline (reference sequence). This chain's CDR3 is CASTPDGTMNTEAFF. CDR3 DNA: TGTGCCAGCACCCCGGACGGAACCATGAACACTGAAGCTTTCTTT.